This passage covers 13 T cell receptor beta chains from one sample sequenced in a study of OX40 agonist ivuxolimab in advanced cancers. Clones were sequenced by immunoSEQ multiplex PCR, and TCRdb holds only the in-frame ones, with some missing. In the table there are about 11,000 clones, over 65% of which are singletons. The source was CD4+ or CD8+ T cells sorted from blood, collected in a trial of the OX40 agonist ivuxolimab. The receptors shown here come from an adult with an advanced solid tumor such as melanoma, head and neck, liver or kidney cancer.

The chain is built from TRBV5-1 and TRBJ2-7, with D possibly being TRBD2 (5 bases). The V gene lost 5 bases and the J gene lost 4 bases, with 16 bases spanning the gap. Germline V lookup: CDR1 SGHRS, CDR2 YFSETQ. The CDR3 has 14 residues. CDR3 nucleotides: TGCGCCAGCAGGAGGGAAAGGAACGATTACGAGCAGTACTTC. It specifies CASRRERNDYEQYF.

This clone was counted between two and nine times. The rearrangement links TRBV11-1 to TRBJ2-1, with D possibly being TRBD2 (5 bases). CDR3 length: 17 residues. Trimming removed 4 bases at V and 2 bases at J, with 18 bases between. The germline CDR1 and CDR2 sequences are SGHAT and FQDESV (reference sequence). This chain's CDR3 is CASSWQGLEFAYNEQFF. The CDR3 coding sequence is TGTGCCAGCAGCTGGCAAGGACTGGAGTTCGCCTACAATGAGCAGTTCTTC.

The chain combines TRBV7-6 with TRBJ2-5, with a possible D match to TRBD1 (5 bases). Judging by the DNA end, TRBJ2-7 fits better; the J call may be wrong. The CDR3 spans 13 residues. Germline V CDR1 and CDR2: SGHVS, FNYEAQ. The CDR3 region has the DNA TGTGCCAGCAGCTGGACACTGGACTACGAGCAGTACTTC. It codes for CASSWTLDYEQYF.

This clone qualifies as medium-sized. The genes are TRBV5-7 and TRBJ2-3; TRBD1 agrees at 7 bases. TRBV5-7 has ORF status, its function being uncertain. There are 16 residues in the CDR3. V shed 5 bases and J 2 bases; nucleotides not matched to a gene: 11. CDR3 residues: CASRLPTGFSTDTQYF. DNA of the CDR3: TGTGCCAGCAGACTCCCGACAGGGTTTTCCACAGATACGCAGTATTTT.

This clone was seen a single time. The V call is TRBV6-1, the J call TRBJ1-1, with D perhaps matching TRBD1 (5 bases). The germline V gene encodes CDR1 MNHNS and CDR2 SASEGT. CDR3 length: 15 amino acids. Trimming removed 2 bases at V and 4 bases at J, with 14 bases between. CDR3: CASSESEGGVTEAFF. The DNA for the CDR3 is TGTGCCAGCAGTGAATCGGAGGGAGGGGTCACTGAAGCTTTCTTT.

CDR3 loop: CASSPLGGTEAFF. The CDR3 DNA reads as TGTGCCAGCAGCCCATTGGGGGGCACTGAAGCTTTCTTT. The gene calls are TRBV9 and TRBJ1-1, with a weak D call TRBD1 (5 bases). CDR3 size: 13 residues. With 4 bases removed from V and 4 bases from J, the gap between germline ends came to 11 bases. Germline lookup yields CDR1 SGDLS and CDR2 YYNGEE. The whole variable domain, remainder taken from reference TRBV9 and TRBJ1-1, is DSGVTQTPKHLITATGQRVTLRCSPRSGDLSVYWYQQSLDQGLQFLIQYYNGEERAKGNILERFSAQQFPDLHSELNLSSLELGDSALYFCASSPLGGTEAFFGQGTRLTVV.

This chain uses TRBV27 with TRBJ2-3, with 7 bases that match TRBD2. The germline CDR1 and CDR2 sequences are MNHEY and SMNVEV (reference sequence). The CDR3 is 14 residues long. Trimming cost V 5 bases and J 12 bases; bases outside gene matches: 14. CDR3 bases: TGTGCCAGCAGTATGGGAGGGAATATTATAGACCAGTATTTT. Translation gives CASSMGGNIIDQYF.

This clone is a singleton in its sample. The chain employs TRBV7-3 and TRBJ1-2; 7 bases are shared with TRBD1. Looked up from germline, CDR1 is SGHTA and CDR2 is FQGTGA. The CDR3 extends over 14 amino acids. The junction had 2 bases not matched to a gene; V was cut back by 2 bases and J by 2 bases. The CDR3 bases are TGTGCCAGCAGCTTAGGGACAGCCAACTATGGCTACACCTTC. Protein sequence: CASSLGTANYGYTF.

The chain couples TRBV6-5 to TRBJ2-1, with 9 bases aligning to TRBD2. The CDR3 loop spans 11 amino acids. Trimming took 9 bases from V and 7 from J; bases not matched to a gene: 1. CDR1 and CDR2 (germline): MNHEY, SVGAGI. The CDR3 coding sequence is TGTGCCAGTGCGGGGGGGAATGAGCAGTTCTTC. Amino acid sequence: CASAGGNEQFF.

As DNA, the CDR3 is TGTGCCAGCAGCGGCGGACTAGCGGATCAAGAGACCCAGTACTTC. It codes for CASSGGLADQETQYF. The chain couples TRBV6-5 to TRBJ2-5; 10 bases align to TRBD2. This CDR3 contains 15 residues. The J segment lost 2 bases and the V segment lost 6 bases, leaving 6 bases of the junction unmatched. CDR1 MNHEY and CDR2 SVGAGI come from the germline V gene.

The genes are TRBV7-6 and TRBJ2-1, with TRBD2 matching over 10 bases. V shed 2 bases, J shed 5 bases, and the junction held 3 bases outside the gene matches. The CDR3 contains 15 residues. Germline CDR1 SGHVS, CDR2 FNYEAQ. CDR3 loop: CASSLRLAGDNEQFF. The DNA for the CDR3 is TGTGCCAGCAGCTTACGGCTAGCGGGGGACAATGAGCAGTTCTTC.

This rearrangement joins TRBV12-5 to TRBJ2-2; D remains ambiguous. There are 12 residues in the CDR3. Looked up from germline, CDR1 is LGHNT and CDR2 is FRNRAP. The V gene lost 1 base and the J gene lost 5 bases, with 2 bases spanning the gap. CDR3 amino acids: CASGLGTGELFF. As DNA, the CDR3 is TGTGCTAGTGGTTTGGGAACCGGGGAGCTGTTTTTT.

This clone is a singleton in its sample. V gene TRBV29-1 combines with J gene TRBJ2-3; TRBD2 matches at 12 bases. Germline loops: CDR1 SQVTM, CDR2 ANQGSEA. V gave up 7 bases and J gave up 6 bases; unmatched junction bases: 14. The CDR3 covers 16 residues. Here the CDR3 reads CSGRSNLAGGLDTQYF. The CDR3 DNA is TGCAGCGGCCGTTCAAACCTAGCGGGAGGGTTGGATACGCAGTATTTT.